The T cell receptor (beta chain) described here comes from a study of blood T cell repertoires in COVID-19. The repertoire was sequenced with immunoSEQ multiplex PCR; TCRdb's copy has only in-frame clones and lacks some. The sample yields around 70,000 clones, roughly 88% seen once. The sequenced sample was peripheral blood. This receptor was identified in a human donor in a cohort sampled during active COVID-19.

The CDR3 DNA follows: TGCGCCAGCAGCCAAGATAGTAAGCGGAGCTCCTACAATGAGCAGTTCTTC. It encodes CASSQDSKRSSYNEQFF. This rearrangement joins TRBV4-1 to TRBJ2-1, with D perhaps TRBD2 (5 bases). This CDR3 region has 17 residues. Deletions cut 0 bases from V and 0 bases from J, with 12 bases between. Germline CDR1 MGHRA, CDR2 YSYEKL.